This TCR beta chain was captured by sequencing in a study of blood T cell repertoires in COVID-19. About the study: Collection of acute and convalescent COVID-19 samples took place in the United States, Italy and Spain. T cells, B-cell-depleted T cells, or PBMCs supplied cDNA or gDNA.

In the original processing: Reference gene primer amplification yielded estimated nucleated cell counts. Profiled with immunoSEQ multiplex PCR; TCRdb holds only in-frame clones, not every one. The V and J calls and clone size were taken over from that table, and D and trimming were inferred from the DNA. The sample lists about 100,000 clones, 75% to 90% occurring once. This TCR was sampled from a woman in her seventies with active or convalescent COVID-19. Source material: peripheral blood.

The CDR3 region is CAWSVRRGLFNSPLHF. CDR3 bases: TGTGCCTGGAGTGTACGGCGGGGTCTTTTTAATTCACCCCTCCACTTT. The chain couples TRBV30 to TRBJ1-6; D remains unclear. V dropped 0 bases and J dropped 6 bases, with 15 bases sitting between them. Germline CDR1 is GTSNPN and CDR2 is SVGIG (reference sequence). There are 16 residues in the CDR3.